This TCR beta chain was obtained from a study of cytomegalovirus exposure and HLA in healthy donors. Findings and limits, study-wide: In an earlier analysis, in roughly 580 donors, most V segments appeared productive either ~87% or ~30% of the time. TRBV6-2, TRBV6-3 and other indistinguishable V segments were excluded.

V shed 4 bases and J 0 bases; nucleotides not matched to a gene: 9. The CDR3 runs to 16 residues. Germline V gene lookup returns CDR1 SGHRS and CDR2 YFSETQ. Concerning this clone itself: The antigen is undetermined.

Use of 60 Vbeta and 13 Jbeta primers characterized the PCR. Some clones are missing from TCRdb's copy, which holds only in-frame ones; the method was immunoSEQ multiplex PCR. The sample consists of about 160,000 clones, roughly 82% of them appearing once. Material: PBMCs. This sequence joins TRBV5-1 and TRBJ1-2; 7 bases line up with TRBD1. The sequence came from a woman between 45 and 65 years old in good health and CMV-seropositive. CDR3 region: CASSPGATGSNYGYTF. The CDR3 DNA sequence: TGCGCCAGCAGCCCGGGGGCGACAGGGTCTAACTATGGCTACACCTTC.